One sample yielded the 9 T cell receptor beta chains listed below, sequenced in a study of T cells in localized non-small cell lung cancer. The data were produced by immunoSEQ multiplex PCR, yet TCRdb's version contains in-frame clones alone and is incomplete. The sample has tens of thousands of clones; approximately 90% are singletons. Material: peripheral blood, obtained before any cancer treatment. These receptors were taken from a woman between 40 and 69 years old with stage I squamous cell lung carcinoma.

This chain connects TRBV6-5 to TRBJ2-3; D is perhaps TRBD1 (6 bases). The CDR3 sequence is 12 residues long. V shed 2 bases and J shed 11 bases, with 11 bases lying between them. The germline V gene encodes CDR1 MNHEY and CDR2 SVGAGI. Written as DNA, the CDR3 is TGTGCCAGCAGTTACGGGGGCTGGGGGCAGTATTTT. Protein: CASSYGGWGQYF.

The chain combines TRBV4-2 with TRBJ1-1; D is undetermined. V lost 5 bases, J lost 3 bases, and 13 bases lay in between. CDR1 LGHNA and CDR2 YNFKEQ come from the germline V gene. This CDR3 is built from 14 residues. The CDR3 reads CASSFAVFDTEAFF. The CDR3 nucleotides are TGTGCCAGCAGCTTCGCAGTATTCGACACTGAAGCTTTCTTT.

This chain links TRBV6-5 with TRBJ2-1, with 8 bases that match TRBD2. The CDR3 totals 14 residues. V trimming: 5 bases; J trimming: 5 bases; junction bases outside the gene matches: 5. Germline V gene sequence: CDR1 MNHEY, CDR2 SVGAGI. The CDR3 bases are TGTGCCAGCAGTGCGCGGGGGGACCACAATGAGCAGTTCTTC. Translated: CASSARGDHNEQFF.

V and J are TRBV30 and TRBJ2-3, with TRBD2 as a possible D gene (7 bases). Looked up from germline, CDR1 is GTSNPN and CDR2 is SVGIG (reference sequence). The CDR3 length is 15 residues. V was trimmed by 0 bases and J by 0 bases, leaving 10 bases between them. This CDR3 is CAWSVRGGSTDTQYF. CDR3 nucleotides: TGTGCCTGGAGTGTGAGGGGGGGCAGCACAGATACGCAGTATTTT. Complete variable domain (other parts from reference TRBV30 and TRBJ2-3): SQTIHQWPATLVQPVGSPLSLECTVEGTSNPNLYWYRQAAGRGLQLLFYSVGIGQISSEVPQNLSASRPQDRQFILSSKKLLLSDSGFYLCAWSVRGGSTDTQYFGPGTRLTVL.

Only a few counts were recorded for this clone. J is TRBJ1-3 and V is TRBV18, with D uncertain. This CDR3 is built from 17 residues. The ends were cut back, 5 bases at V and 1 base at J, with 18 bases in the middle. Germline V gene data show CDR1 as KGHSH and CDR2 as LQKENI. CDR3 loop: CASSKTRTLRSGNTIYF. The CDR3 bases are TGTGCCAGCTCAAAAACAAGGACTCTAAGATCTGGAAACACCATATATTTT.

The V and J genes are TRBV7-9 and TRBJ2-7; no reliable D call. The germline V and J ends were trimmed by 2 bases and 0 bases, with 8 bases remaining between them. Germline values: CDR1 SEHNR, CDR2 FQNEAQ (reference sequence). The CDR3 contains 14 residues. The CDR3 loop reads CASSLPDSSYEQYF. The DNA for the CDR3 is TGTGCCAGCAGCTTACCCGACTCCTCCTACGAGCAGTACTTC.

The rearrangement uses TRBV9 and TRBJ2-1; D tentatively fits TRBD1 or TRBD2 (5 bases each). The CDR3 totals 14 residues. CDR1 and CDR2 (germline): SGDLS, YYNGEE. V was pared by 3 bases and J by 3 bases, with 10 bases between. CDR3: CASSGGEHYNEQFF. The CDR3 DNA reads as TGTGCCAGCAGCGGAGGGGAGCACTACAATGAGCAGTTCTTC. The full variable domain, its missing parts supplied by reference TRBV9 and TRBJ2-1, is DSGVTQTPKHLITATGQRVTLRCSPRSGDLSVYWYQQSLDQGLQFLIQYYNGEERAKGNILERFSAQQFPDLHSELNLSSLELGDSALYFCASSGGEHYNEQFFGPGTRLTVL.

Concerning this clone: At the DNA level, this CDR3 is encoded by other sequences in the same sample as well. CDR3 in amino acids: CASSWGPTGDNSPLHF. DNA for the CDR3: TGTGCCAGCAGCTGGGGGCCTACAGGGGATAATTCACCCCTCCACTTT. This sequence joins TRBV5-6 and TRBJ1-6; 7 bases agree with TRBD1. Per germline, CDR1 SGHDT and CDR2 YYEEEE. The CDR3 has 16 residues. Trimming at V came to 3 bases and at J to 5 bases, leaving 8 bases not matched to a gene. The full variable domain, completed using reference TRBV5-6 and TRBJ1-6, is DAGVTQSPTHLIKTRGQQVTLRCSPKSGHDTVSWYQQALGQGPQFIFQYYEEEERQRGNFPDRFSGHQFPNYSSELNVNALLLGDSALYLCASSWGPTGDNSPLHFGNGTRLTVT.

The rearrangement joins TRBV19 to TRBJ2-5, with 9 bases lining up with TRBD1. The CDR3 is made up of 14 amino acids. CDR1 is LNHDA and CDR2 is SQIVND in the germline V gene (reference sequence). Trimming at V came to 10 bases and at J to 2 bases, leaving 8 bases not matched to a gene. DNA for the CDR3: TGTGCCACCACGGACAGGGGAGGACAAGAGACCCAGTACTTC. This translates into CATTDRGGQETQYF.